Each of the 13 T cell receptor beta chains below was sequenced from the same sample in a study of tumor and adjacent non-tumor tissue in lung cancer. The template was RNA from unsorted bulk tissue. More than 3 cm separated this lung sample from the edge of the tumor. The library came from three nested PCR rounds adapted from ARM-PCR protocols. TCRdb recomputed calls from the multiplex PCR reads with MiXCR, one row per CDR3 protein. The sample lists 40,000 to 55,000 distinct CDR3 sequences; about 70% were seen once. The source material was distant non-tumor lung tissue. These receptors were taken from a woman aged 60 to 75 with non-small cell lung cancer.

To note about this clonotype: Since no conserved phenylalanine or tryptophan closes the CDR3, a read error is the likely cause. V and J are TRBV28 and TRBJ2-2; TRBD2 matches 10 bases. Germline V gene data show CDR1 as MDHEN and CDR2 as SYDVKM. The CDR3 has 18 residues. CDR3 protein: CASSSLGLAERNTRELFY. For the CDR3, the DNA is TGTGCCAGCAGTTCTCTTGGACTAGCGGAAAGGAACACCCGGGAGCTGTTTTAT.

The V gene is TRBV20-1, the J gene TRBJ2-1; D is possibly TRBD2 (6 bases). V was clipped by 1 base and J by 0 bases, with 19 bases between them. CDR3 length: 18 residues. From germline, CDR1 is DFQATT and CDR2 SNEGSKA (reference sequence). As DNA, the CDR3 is TGCAGTGCTAGAGCAGCGGGTTCACCCCTTAGCTCCTACAATGAGCAGTTCTTC. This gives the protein CSARAAGSPLSSYNEQFF.

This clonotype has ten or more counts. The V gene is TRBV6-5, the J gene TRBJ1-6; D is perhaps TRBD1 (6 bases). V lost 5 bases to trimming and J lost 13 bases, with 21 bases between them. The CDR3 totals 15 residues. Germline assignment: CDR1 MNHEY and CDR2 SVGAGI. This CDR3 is CASSPRTDLQAPLHF. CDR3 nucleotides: TGTGCCAGCAGTCCTCGGACAGATTTACAGGCTCCCCTCCACTTT.

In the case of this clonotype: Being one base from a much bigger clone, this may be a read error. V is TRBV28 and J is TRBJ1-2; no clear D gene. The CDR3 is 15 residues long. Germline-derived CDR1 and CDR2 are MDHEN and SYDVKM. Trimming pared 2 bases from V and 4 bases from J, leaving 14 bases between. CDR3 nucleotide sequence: TGTGCCAGCAGTTTAATGGGGAGCGGCAGCTATGGCTACACCTTC. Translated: CASSLMGSGSYGYTF.

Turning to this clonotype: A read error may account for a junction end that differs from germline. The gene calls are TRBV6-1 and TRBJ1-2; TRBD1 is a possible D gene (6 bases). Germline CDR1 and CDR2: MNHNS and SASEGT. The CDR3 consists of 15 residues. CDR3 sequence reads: CASSDRDMAHYDYTF. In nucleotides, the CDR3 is TGTGCCAGCAGTGACCGGGACATGGCACACTATGACTACACCTTC.

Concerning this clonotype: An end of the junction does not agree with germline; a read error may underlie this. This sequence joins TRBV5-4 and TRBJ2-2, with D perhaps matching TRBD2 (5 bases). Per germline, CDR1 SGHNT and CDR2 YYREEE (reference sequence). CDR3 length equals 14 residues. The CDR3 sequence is CASSFVSAAGELFF. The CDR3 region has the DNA TGTGCCAGCAGCTTTGTTAGTGCCGCCGGGGAACTGTTTTTT.

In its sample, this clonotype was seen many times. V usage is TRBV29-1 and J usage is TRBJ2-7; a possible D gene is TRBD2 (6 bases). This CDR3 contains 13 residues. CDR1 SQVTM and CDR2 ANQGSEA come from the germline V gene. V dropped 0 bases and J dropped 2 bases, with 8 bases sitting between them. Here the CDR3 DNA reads TGCAGCGTTGAAGATGGAGGGGCCTACGAGCAGTACTTC. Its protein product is CSVEDGGAYEQYF.

This CDR3 is CASSEGELDGYTF. CDR3 DNA: TGTGCCAGCAGTGAAGGTGAGTTAGATGGCTACACCTTC. The V gene is TRBV2, the J gene TRBJ1-2; D ambiguous. The CDR3 totals 13 residues. CDR1 SNHLY and CDR2 FYNNEI come from the germline V gene. Between the trimmed V and J ends, which lost 1 base and 6 bases, there was a span of 9 bases.

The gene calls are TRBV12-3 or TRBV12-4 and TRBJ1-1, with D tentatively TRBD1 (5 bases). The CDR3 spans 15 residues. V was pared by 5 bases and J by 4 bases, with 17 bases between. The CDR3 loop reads CASSPNTGVGTEAFF. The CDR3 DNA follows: TGTGCCAGCAGTCCAAATACAGGTGTAGGCACTGAAGCTTTCTTT.

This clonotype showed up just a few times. The CDR3 region is CVSTDGAGTQYF. The CDR3 bases are TGTGTCAGTACCGACGGCGCAGGGACGCAGTATTTT. The rearrangement links TRBV6-2 or TRBV6-3 to TRBJ2-3; tentatively, D is TRBD1 (5 bases). The germline CDR1 and CDR2 sequences are MNHEY and SVGEGT. CDR3 length equals 12 residues.

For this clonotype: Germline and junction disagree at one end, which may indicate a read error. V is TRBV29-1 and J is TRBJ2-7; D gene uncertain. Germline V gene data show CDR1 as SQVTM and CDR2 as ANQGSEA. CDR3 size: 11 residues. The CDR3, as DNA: TGCAGCGCTGTGGACCCCTACAAGCAGTACTTC. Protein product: CSAVDPYKQYF.

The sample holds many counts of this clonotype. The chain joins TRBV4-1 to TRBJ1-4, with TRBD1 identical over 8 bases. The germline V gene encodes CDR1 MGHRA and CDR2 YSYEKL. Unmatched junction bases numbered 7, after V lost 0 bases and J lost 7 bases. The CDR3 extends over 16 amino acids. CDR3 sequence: CASSQEGTGGFEKLFF. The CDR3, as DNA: TGCGCCAGCAGCCAAGAAGGAACAGGGGGTTTTGAAAAACTGTTTTTT.

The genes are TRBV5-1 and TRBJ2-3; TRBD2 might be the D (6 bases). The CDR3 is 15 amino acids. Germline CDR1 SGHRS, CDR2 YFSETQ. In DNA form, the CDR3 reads TGCCTCAGCTTCGATGGAGGGCCGTTTTCAGATACGCAGTATTTT. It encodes CLSFDGGPFSDTQYF.